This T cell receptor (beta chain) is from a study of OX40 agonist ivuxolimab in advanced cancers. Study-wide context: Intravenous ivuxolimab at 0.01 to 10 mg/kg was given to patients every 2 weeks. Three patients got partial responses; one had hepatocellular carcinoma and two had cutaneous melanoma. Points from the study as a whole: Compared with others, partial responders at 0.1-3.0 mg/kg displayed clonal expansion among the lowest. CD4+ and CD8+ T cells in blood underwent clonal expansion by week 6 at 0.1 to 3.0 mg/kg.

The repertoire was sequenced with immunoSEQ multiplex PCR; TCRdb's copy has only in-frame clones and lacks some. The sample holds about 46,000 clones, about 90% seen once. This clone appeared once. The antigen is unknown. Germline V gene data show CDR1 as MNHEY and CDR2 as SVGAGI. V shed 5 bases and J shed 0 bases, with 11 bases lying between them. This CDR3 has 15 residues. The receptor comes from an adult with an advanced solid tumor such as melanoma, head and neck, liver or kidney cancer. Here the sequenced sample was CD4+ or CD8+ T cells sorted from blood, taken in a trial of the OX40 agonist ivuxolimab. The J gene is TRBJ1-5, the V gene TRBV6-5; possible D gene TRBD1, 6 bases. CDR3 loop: CASSVQTGSNQPQHF. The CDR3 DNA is TGTGCCAGCAGTGTACAGACAGGTAGCAATCAGCCCCAGCATTTT.